The rows below give T cell receptor beta chains drawn from one sample of a study of blood T cell repertoires in COVID-19. The repertoire was sequenced with immunoSEQ multiplex PCR; TCRdb's copy has only in-frame clones and lacks some. This sample has roughly 250,000 clones, with about 90% found just once. Sequencing was done on a sample of PBMCs or T cells enriched from blood (not recorded which). The receptor source for this set is a woman aged 40 to 50 with acute COVID-19. Both conserved end residues are part of each CDR3. The order of the fields is D gene, clone size, V gene, J gene, CDR3 DNA, CDR3 protein. A D gene is named only where the DNA matches it firmly. Clone sizes are given selectively: once, few, many, or a class where the clone is expanded.

D: TRBD2; size: NA; V: TRBV24-1; J: TRBJ2-1; DNA: TGTGCCACCAGTGAAGAGGGGAGGGCTGCAAATGAGCAGTTCTTC; CDR3: CATSEEGRAANEQFF
D: NA; size: NA; V: TRBV11-2; J: TRBJ2-3; DNA: TGTGCCAGCAGCTTAGGGCCAGCGAGCACAGATACGCAGTATTTT; CDR3: CASSLGPASTDTQYF
D: TRBD2; size: NA; V: TRBV11-3; J: TRBJ2-7; DNA: TGTGCCAGCAGCCCTAGCGGGAGATACGAGCAGTACTTC; CDR3: CASSPSGRYEQYF
D: TRBD2; size: NA; V: TRBV15; J: TRBJ2-3; DNA: TGTGCCACCAGGGACTGGCGGGAGGATGGGACGGGGGCAGATACGCAGTATTTT; CDR3: CATRDWREDGTGADTQYF
D: TRBD2; size: NA; V: TRBV7-2; J: TRBJ2-7; DNA: TGTGCCAGCAGCCAAGAGTGGACTAGCGGCTACGAGCAGTACTTC; CDR3: CASSQEWTSGYEQYF
D: TRBD1; size: once; V: TRBV3-1/TRBV3-2; J: TRBJ1-2; DNA: TGTGCCAGCAGCCAAAACAGGGGCGAACCCAACTATGGCTACACCTTC; CDR3: CASSQNRGEPNYGYTF
D: NA; size: few; V: TRBV21-1; J: TRBJ2-1; DNA: NA; CDR3: CASWGGGADQVGEQFF
D: NA; size: NA; V: TRBV14; J: TRBJ2-7; DNA: TGTGCCAGCAGCGTAAGCGGAGGGTCCTACGAGCAGTACTTC; CDR3: CASSVSGGSYEQYF
D: NA; size: once; V: TRBV24-1; J: TRBJ1-2; DNA: TGTGCCACCAGTTCAGGATATGGCTACACCTTC; CDR3: CATSSGYGYTF
D: NA; size: NA; V: TRBV14; J: TRBJ2-6; DNA: TGTGCCAGCAGCCCCAACTCCCCCTCTGGGGCCAACGTCCTGACTTTC; CDR3: CASSPNSPSGANVLTF
D: TRBD2; size: NA; V: TRBV5-4; J: TRBJ2-5; DNA: TGTGCCAGCAGCGCCGGGAGGGCGGAGACCCAGTACTTC; CDR3: CASSAGRAETQYF
D: TRBD2; size: NA; V: TRBV24-1; J: TRBJ2-2; DNA: TGTGCCACCAGTGACCCCAGACTAGCGGGAGCCACGGGGAGTGACGGGGAGCTGTTTTTT; CDR3: CATSDPRLAGATGSDGELFF
D: TRBD2; size: NA; V: TRBV7-6; J: TRBJ2-7; DNA: TGTGCCAGCAGCTTAGAAGCGGGGGGCCGTGCCGAGCAGTACTTC; CDR3: CASSLEAGGRAEQYF
D: TRBD1; size: NA; V: TRBV6-1; J: TRBJ1-5; DNA: TGTGCCAGCAGTGGGGACAGGCCTTTCGATAGCAATCAGCCCCAGCATTTT; CDR3: CASSGDRPFDSNQPQHF
D: NA; size: NA; V: TRBV10-2; J: TRBJ1-6; DNA: TGCGCCAGCACCGACAGGTTTTTGAATTCACCCCTCCACTTT; CDR3: CASTDRFLNSPLHF
D: TRBD1; size: NA; V: TRBV15; J: TRBJ2-6; DNA: TGTGCCACCAGCAGAGACCTACCGGGACAGGGGCTCTCTGGGGCCAACGTCCTGACTTTC; CDR3: CATSRDLPGQGLSGANVLTF
D: NA; size: NA; V: TRBV12-5; J: TRBJ2-7; DNA: TGTGCTAGTGGTTTGAGTATGGGGCGGCAGTCCTACGAGCAGTACTTC; CDR3: CASGLSMGRQSYEQYF
D: NA; size: NA; V: TRBV7-3; J: TRBJ2-2; DNA: TGTGCCAGCAGCACCAGGGGTACCGGGGAGCTGTTTTTT; CDR3: CASSTRGTGELFF
D: TRBD2; size: NA; V: TRBV7-9; J: TRBJ2-1; DNA: TGTGCCACCGACCGACGGGAGGCACAGCCGGAAAGGCAGTTCTTC; CDR3: CATDRREAQPERQFF
D: NA; size: NA; V: TRBV10-3; J: TRBJ2-2; DNA: TGTGCCATCAGCAGGGACGGGGAGCTGTTTTTT; CDR3: CAISRDGELFF
D: TRBD1; size: NA; V: TRBV20-1; J: TRBJ1-1; DNA: TGCAGTGCTAGTGGCGGGACAGACAACACTGAAGCTTTCTTT; CDR3: CSASGGTDNTEAFF
D: TRBD1; size: NA; V: TRBV5-1; J: TRBJ2-4; DNA: TGCGCCAGCAGCTCTTTAGGGACAGGCTTACTAGCCAAAAACATTCAGTACTTC; CDR3: CASSSLGTGLLAKNIQYF
D: TRBD1; size: NA; V: TRBV30; J: TRBJ1-4; DNA: TGTGCCTGCCGACAGGGCACTAATGAAAAACTGTTTTTT; CDR3: CACRQGTNEKLFF
D: TRBD1; size: NA; V: TRBV5-4; J: TRBJ2-2; DNA: TGTGCCAGCAGCAGGACAGGGAACACCGGGGAGCTGTTTTTT; CDR3: CASSRTGNTGELFF
D: NA; size: NA; V: TRBV30; J: TRBJ2-3; DNA: TGTGCCTGGGGCCCTATGGGAGGCGCAGATACGCAGTATTTT; CDR3: CAWGPMGGADTQYF
D: NA; size: NA; V: TRBV18; J: TRBJ2-7; DNA: TGTGCCAGCTCACCAAGCCCGCTTACCGACTACGAGCAGTACTTC; CDR3: CASSPSPLTDYEQYF
D: TRBD1; size: NA; V: TRBV12-5; J: TRBJ2-7; DNA: TGTGCTAGTGGCCGGGACAGCTCCTACGAGCAGTACTTC; CDR3: CASGRDSSYEQYF
D: NA; size: NA; V: TRBV4-1; J: TRBJ2-3; DNA: TGCGCCAGCAGCCAAGTCGCGACAGACACAGATACGCAGTATTTT; CDR3: CASSQVATDTDTQYF
D: NA; size: NA; V: TRBV11-2; J: TRBJ2-7; DNA: TGTGCCAGCAGCGGGGGCGGACGGTACGAGCAGTACTTC; CDR3: CASSGGGRYEQYF
D: TRBD1; size: once; V: TRBV4-1; J: TRBJ1-4; DNA: TGCGCCAGCAGCCAAGGACAGGGGGGGGACGAAAAACTGTTTTTT; CDR3: CASSQGQGGDEKLFF
D: TRBD1; size: NA; V: TRBV19; J: TRBJ2-1; DNA: TGTGCCAGTAGTATAAGGAGACAGGGAAACAATGAGCAGTTCTTC; CDR3: CASSIRRQGNNEQFF
D: TRBD2; size: NA; V: TRBV7-9; J: TRBJ2-3; DNA: TGTGCCAGCAGCCGACTACGACTAGCGGGAGAGGGTACGCAGTATTTT; CDR3: CASSRLRLAGEGTQYF
D: TRBD2; size: once; V: TRBV25-1; J: TRBJ2-2; DNA: TGTGCCAGCAGTGCGACTAGCGGGGGGAACACCGGGGAGCTGTTTTTT; CDR3: CASSATSGGNTGELFF
D: TRBD1; size: NA; V: TRBV9; J: TRBJ2-2; DNA: TGTGCCAGCAGGAGAGGGACAGGGCAGAACACCGGGGAGCTGTTTTTT; CDR3: CASRRGTGQNTGELFF
D: NA; size: once; V: TRBV30; J: TRBJ1-4; DNA: TGTGCCTGGCGACAGACAACTAATGAAAAACTGTTTTTT; CDR3: CAWRQTTNEKLFF
D: NA; size: NA; V: TRBV28; J: TRBJ1-2; DNA: TGTGCCAGCAACGAGGAACGAGGGGGCTACACCTTC; CDR3: CASNEERGGYTF
D: TRBD2; size: NA; V: TRBV11-2; J: TRBJ2-7; DNA: TGTGCCAGCAGCCAGTCTAGCGGGACTTCCTACGAGCAGTACTTC; CDR3: CASSQSSGTSYEQYF
D: TRBD2; size: NA; V: TRBV3-1/TRBV3-2; J: TRBJ2-2; DNA: TGTGCCAGCAGCCCAGAGAGGGTAGCGGGAGGGCCGACCGGGGAGCTGTTTTTT; CDR3: CASSPERVAGGPTGELFF
D: NA; size: few; V: TRBV21-1; J: TRBJ2-5; DNA: TGTGCCAGCAGCAAAGCCCTAGTTTCGGGACAGCCTAAGACTAGAGCAGAGACCCAGTACTTC; CDR3: CASSKALVSGQPKTRAETQYF
D: TRBD2; size: NA; V: TRBV3-1/TRBV3-2; J: TRBJ2-1; DNA: TGTGCCAGCAGCCAGAGGGTAGCGGGAGGGTACGTTCTGAATAATGAGCAGTTCTTC; CDR3: CASSQRVAGGYVLNNEQFF
D: TRBD1; size: NA; V: TRBV19; J: TRBJ1-3; DNA: TGTGCCAGTACCGCAGACAGGGGTTCTGGAAACACCATATATTTT; CDR3: CASTADRGSGNTIYF
D: NA; size: NA; V: TRBV10-3; J: TRBJ2-7; DNA: TGTGCCATCAGTGAGGTGTCAGGTCGATCCTACGAGCAGTACTTC; CDR3: CAISEVSGRSYEQYF
D: TRBD2; size: NA; V: TRBV11-3; J: TRBJ2-1; DNA: TGTGCCAGCAGCTTAGTTAGCGGGTACAATGAGCAGTTCTTC; CDR3: CASSLVSGYNEQFF
D: NA; size: NA; V: TRBV18; J: TRBJ1-1; DNA: TGTGCCAGCTCAGATACGGCGGACACTGAAGCTTTCTTT; CDR3: CASSDTADTEAFF
D: TRBD2; size: NA; V: TRBV5-1; J: TRBJ2-5; DNA: TGCGCCAGCAGCATTAGCGGGAAAGGGGAGACCCAGTACTTC; CDR3: CASSISGKGETQYF
D: NA; size: NA; V: TRBV30; J: TRBJ1-6; DNA: TGTGCCTGGAGTGTACTAGGTTCACCCCTCCACTTT; CDR3: CAWSVLGSPLHF
D: TRBD1; size: NA; V: TRBV9; J: TRBJ2-3; DNA: TGTGCCAGCAGCGCAGGGACAGTTAGCACAGATACGCAGTATTTT; CDR3: CASSAGTVSTDTQYF